This T cell receptor (beta chain) was obtained from a study of shared clonotypes between healthy human individuals. Study-wide background: Per donor, three plates held CD4 naive cells, three held CD4 memory, two held CD8 naive and one held CD8 memory.

Across several immunoSEQ plates, the genomic DNA of each subset was split evenly. The protocol was immunoSEQ multiplex PCR, while the TCRdb copy is restricted to in-frame clones and leaves out a portion. The data hold roughly 1,600,000 clones, with roughly 98.5% observed a single time. Sequences were obtained from naive CD4+ T cells sorted from blood. Subset defined: CD45RA+ positively selected. The sequence derives from a man aged 25 to 40 in good health.

The CDR3 nucleotides read TGTGCCACCAGCGGCCGGGGGGGGAACACTGAAGCTTTCTTT. Amino acids: CATSGRGGNTEAFF. The chain is built from TRBV15 and TRBJ1-1; a weak D match, TRBD1 (5 bases). Trimming removed 5 bases at V and 1 base at J, with 11 bases between. The germline gives CDR1 LNHNV, CDR2 YYDKDF (reference sequence). CDR3 length: 14 amino acids.